The text below deals with one T cell receptor beta chain. The sample originates from a study of T cell responses to AZD1222 COVID-19 vaccine. Germline V gene data show CDR1 as MNHNY and CDR2 as SVGAGI (reference sequence). This CDR3 region has 14 residues. Trimming shortened V by 6 bases and J by 0 bases, and 12 bases separated the two germline ends. The assay was immunoSEQ multiplex PCR, and TCRdb's table has in-frame clones only and misses some. The sample lists some 140,000 clones; 70% to 90% were seen once. The chain couples TRBV6-6 to TRBJ2-7, with D perhaps TRBD2 (5 bases). The specimen comprised peripheral blood, sampled on day 0 of AZD1222 vaccination. The TCR sequence derives from an adult in good health. In DNA, the CDR3 is TGTGCCAGCAGCTCCATCCGGGGCTCCTACGAGCAGTACTTC. Translation: CASSSIRGSYEQYF.